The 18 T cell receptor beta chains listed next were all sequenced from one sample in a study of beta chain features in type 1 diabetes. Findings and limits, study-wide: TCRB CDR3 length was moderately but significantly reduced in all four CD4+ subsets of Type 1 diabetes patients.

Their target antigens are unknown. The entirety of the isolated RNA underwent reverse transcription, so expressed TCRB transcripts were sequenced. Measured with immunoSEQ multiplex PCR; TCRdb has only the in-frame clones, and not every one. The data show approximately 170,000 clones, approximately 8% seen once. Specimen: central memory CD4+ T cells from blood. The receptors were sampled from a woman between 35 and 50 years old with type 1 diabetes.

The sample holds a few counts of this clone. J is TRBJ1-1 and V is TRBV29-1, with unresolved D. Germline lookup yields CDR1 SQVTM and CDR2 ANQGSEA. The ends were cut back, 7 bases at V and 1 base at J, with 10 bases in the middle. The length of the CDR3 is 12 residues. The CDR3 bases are TGCAGCGCCGCTTACTGGAACACTGAAGCTTTCTTT. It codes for CSAAYWNTEAFF.

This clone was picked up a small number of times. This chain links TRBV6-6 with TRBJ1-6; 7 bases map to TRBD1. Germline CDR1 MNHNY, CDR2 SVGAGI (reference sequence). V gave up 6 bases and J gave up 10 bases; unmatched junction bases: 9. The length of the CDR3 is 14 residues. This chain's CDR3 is CASSRGQDKSPLHF. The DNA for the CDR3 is TGTGCCAGCAGCCGCGGACAGGACAAATCACCCCTCCACTTT.

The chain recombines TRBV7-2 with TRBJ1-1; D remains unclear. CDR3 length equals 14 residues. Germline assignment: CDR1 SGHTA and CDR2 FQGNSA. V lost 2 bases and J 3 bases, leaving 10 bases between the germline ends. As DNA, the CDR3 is TGTGCCAGCAGCTTATCGGCAGCGGACACTGAAGCTTTCTTT. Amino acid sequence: CASSLSAADTEAFF. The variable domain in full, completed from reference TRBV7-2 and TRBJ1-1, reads GAGVSQSPSNKVTEKGKDVELRCDPISGHTALYWYRQSLGQGLEFLIYFQGNSAPDKSGLPSDRFSAERTGGSVSTLTIQRTQQEDSAVYLCASSLSAADTEAFFGQGTRLTVV.

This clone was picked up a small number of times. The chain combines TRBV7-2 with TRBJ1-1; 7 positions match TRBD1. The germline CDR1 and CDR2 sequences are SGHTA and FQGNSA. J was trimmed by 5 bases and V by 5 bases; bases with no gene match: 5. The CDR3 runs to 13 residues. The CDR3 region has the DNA TGTGCCAGCAGCATGACAGGGAGGACTGAAGCTTTCTTT. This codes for CASSMTGRTEAFF. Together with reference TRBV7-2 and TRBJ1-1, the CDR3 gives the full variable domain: GAGVSQSPSNKVTEKGKDVELRCDPISGHTALYWYRQSLGQGLEFLIYFQGNSAPDKSGLPSDRFSAERTGGSVSTLTIQRTQQEDSAVYLCASSMTGRTEAFFGQGTRLTVV.

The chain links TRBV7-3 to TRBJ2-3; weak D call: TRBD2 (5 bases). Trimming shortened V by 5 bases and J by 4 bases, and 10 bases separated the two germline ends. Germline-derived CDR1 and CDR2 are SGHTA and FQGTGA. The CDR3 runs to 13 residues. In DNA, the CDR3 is TGTGCCAGCAGCCCCTACGGGGCAGATACGCAGTATTTT. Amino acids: CASSPYGADTQYF.

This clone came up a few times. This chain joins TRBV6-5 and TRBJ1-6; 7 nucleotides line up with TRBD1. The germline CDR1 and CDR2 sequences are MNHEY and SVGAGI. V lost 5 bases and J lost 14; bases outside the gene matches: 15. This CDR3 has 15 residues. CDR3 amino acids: CASSPRDSPPSSLHF. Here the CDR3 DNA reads TGTGCCAGCAGTCCCAGGGACAGTCCCCCTAGCTCCCTCCACTTT.

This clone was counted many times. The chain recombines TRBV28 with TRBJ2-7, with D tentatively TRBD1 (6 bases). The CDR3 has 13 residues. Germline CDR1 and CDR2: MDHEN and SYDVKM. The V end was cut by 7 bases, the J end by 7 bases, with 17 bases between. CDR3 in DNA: TGTGCCAGCACTGATTACAGGGCCCCGGAGCAGTACTTC. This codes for CASTDYRAPEQYF.

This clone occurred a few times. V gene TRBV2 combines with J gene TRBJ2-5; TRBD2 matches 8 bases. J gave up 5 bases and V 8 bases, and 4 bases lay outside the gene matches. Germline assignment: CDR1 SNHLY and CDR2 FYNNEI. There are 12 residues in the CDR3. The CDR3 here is CASGRGGETQYF. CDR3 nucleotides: TGTGCCAGCGGTCGGGGGGGGGAGACCCAGTACTTC.

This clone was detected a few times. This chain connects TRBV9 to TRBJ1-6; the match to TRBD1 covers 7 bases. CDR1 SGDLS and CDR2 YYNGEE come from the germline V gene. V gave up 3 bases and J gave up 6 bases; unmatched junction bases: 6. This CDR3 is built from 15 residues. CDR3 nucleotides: TGTGCCAGCAGCGGCCTCCGGGACAGTAATTCACCCCTCCACTTT. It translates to CASSGLRDSNSPLHF.

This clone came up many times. As DNA, the CDR3 is TGCAGCGTTGAAGACAGGGTCCAAGAGACCCAGTACTTC. It specifies CSVEDRVQETQYF. The chain has TRBV29-1 and TRBJ2-5, with D perhaps TRBD1 (5 bases). This CDR3 spans 13 amino acids. The ends were cut back, 0 bases at V and 1 base at J, with 6 bases in the middle. Germline CDR1 and CDR2: SQVTM and ANQGSEA.

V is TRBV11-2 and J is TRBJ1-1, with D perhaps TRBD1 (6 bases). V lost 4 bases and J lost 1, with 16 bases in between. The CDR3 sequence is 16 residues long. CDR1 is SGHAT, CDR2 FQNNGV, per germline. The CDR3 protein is CASSSLTGHRNTEAFF. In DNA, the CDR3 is TGTGCCAGCAGCTCACTAACGGGACATCGGAACACTGAAGCTTTCTTT. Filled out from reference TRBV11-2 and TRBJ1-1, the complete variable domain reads EAGVAQSPRYKIIEKRQSVAFWCNPISGHATLYWYQQILGQGPKLLIQFQNNGVVDDSQLPKDRFSAERLKGVDSTLKIQPAKLEDSAVYLCASSSLTGHRNTEAFFGQGTRLTVV.

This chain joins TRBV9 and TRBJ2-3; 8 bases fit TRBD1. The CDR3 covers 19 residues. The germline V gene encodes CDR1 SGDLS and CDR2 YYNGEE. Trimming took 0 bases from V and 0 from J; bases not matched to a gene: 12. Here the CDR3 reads CASSVEVGGQGRSTDTQYF. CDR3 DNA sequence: TGTGCCAGCAGCGTAGAAGTCGGAGGACAGGGTAGGAGCACAGATACGCAGTATTTT.

The CDR3 here is CASSAGQDRSYEQYF. The CDR3, as DNA: TGCGCCAGCAGTGCTGGACAGGACCGATCCTACGAGCAGTACTTC. V is TRBV5-1 and J is TRBJ2-7; 7 bases map to TRBD1. This CDR3 has 15 residues. Trimming cost V 5 bases and J 1 base; bases outside gene matches: 9. Germline CDR1 reads SGHRS; CDR2 reads YFSETQ.

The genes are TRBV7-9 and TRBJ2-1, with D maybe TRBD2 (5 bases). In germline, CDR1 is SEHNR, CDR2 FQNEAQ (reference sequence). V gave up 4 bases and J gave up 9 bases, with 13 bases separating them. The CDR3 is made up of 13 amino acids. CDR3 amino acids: CASSSLSRGEQFF. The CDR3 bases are TGTGCCAGCAGCTCCTTGTCCCGGGGTGAGCAGTTCTTC. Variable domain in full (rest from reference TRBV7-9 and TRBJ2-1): DTGVSQNPRHKITKRGQNVTFRCDPISEHNRLYWYRQTLGQGPEFLTYFQNEAQLEKSRLLSDRFSAERPKGSFSTLEIQRTEQGDSAMYLCASSSLSRGEQFFGPGTRLTVL.

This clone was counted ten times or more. In nucleotides, the CDR3 is TGTGCCAGCAGTGCGAGGGTCAGGGGGCGCTTCCAGCCCCAGCATTTT. Its protein is CASSARVRGRFQPQHF. This chain joins TRBV28 and TRBJ1-5, with TRBD1 identical over 8 bases. The V gene's germline CDR1 is MDHEN and CDR2 SYDVKM. Losses at the gene ends were 5 bases for V and 7 bases for J; bases not matched to a gene: 13. The CDR3 runs to 16 residues.

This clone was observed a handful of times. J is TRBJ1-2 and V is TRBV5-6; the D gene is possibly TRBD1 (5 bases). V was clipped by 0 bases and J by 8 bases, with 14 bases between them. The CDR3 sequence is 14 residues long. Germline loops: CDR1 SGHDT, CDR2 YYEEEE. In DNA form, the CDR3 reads TGTGCCAGCAGCTTGGGCAGGGTGGCTCCCGGCTACACCTTC. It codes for CASSLGRVAPGYTF.

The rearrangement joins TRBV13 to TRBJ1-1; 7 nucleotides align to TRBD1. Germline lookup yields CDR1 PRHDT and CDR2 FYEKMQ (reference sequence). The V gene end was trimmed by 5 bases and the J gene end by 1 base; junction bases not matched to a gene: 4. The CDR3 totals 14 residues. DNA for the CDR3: TGTGCCAGCAGCCGACAGGGAAGGAACACTGAAGCTTTCTTT. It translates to CASSRQGRNTEAFF.

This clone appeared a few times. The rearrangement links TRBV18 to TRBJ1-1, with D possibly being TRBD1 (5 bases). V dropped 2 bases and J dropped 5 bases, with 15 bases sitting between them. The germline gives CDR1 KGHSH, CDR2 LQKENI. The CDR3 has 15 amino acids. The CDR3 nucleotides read TGTGCCAGCTCACCAGGGACGGGGGATGTAACTGAAGCTTTCTTT. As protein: CASSPGTGDVTEAFF.